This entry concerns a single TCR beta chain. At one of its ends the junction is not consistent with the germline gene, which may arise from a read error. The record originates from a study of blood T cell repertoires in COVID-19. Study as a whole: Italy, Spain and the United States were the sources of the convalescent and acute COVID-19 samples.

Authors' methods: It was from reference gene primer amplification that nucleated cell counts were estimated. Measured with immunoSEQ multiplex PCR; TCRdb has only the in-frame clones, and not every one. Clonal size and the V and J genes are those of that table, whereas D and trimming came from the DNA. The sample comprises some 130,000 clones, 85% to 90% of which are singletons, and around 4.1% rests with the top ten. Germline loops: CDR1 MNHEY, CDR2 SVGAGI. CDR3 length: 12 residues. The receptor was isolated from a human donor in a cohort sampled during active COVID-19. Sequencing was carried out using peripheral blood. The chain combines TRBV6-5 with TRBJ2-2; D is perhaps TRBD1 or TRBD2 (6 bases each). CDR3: CAGRGGTGELFF. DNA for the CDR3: TGTGCCGGCAGGGGAGGTACCGGGGAGCTGTTTTTT.